A single sample gave rise to the 8 T cell receptor beta chains below, sequenced in a study of shared clonotypes between healthy human individuals. Assay used: immunoSEQ multiplex PCR; TCRdb lists only in-frame clones, some missing. The table shows more than 1.2 million clones, with about 98.5% occurring only once. The sequencing input was naive CD4+ T cells sorted from blood. Stated subset: CD45RA+ positively selected. The receptors stem from a man aged 25 to 40 in good health.

The rearrangement joins TRBV10-3 to TRBJ2-7, with a tentative D call TRBD1 (5 bases). The CDR3 length is 14 residues. CDR1 and CDR2 from the germline V gene are ENHRY and SYGVKD. Trimming removed 6 bases from V and 2 bases from J, with 14 bases in between. The CDR3 protein is CAIRMDTITYEQYF. The DNA of the CDR3 is TGTGCCATCAGAATGGACACTATTACCTACGAGCAGTACTTC.

The chain uses TRBV25-1 and TRBJ2-2; TRBD1 might be the D (5 bases). Germline V gene lookup returns CDR1 MGHDK and CDR2 SYGVNS. The ends were cut back, 7 bases at V and 0 bases at J, with 9 bases in the middle. This CDR3 has 14 amino acids. CDR3 DNA: TGTGCCAGCAAGACAGCTTCGAACACCGGGGAGCTGTTTTTT. Its protein product is CASKTASNTGELFF.

The genes are TRBV28 and TRBJ2-2; a possible D gene is TRBD1 (6 bases). Per the germline V gene, CDR1 is MDHEN and CDR2 is SYDVKM. The CDR3 covers 15 residues. Trimming shortened V by 3 bases and J by 6 bases, and 14 bases separated the two germline ends. The CDR3 here is CASSFQGRWAGELFF. For the CDR3, the DNA is TGTGCCAGCAGTTTTCAGGGGCGATGGGCCGGGGAGCTGTTTTTT.

V is TRBV5-4 and J is TRBJ2-7; D is perhaps TRBD2 (6 bases). Germline V gene data show CDR1 as SGHNT and CDR2 as YYREEE (reference sequence). The CDR3 runs to 15 residues. Trimming removed 3 bases at V and 4 bases at J, with 17 bases between. The CDR3 sequence is CASSYGLKNSYEQYF. The CDR3 nucleotides are TGTGCCAGCAGCTACGGACTAAAGAATTCTTACGAGCAGTACTTC. The complete variable domain, with remaining parts taken from reference TRBV5-4 and TRBJ2-7, reads ETGVTQSPTHLIKTRGQQVTLRCSSQSGHNTVSWYQQALGQGPQFIFQYYREEENGRGNFPPRFSGLQFPNYSSELNVNALELDDSALYLCASSYGLKNSYEQYFGPGTRLTVT.

This CDR3 is CASSVSRRGDTQYF. CDR3 coding DNA: TGTGCCAGCAGCGTATCGAGGAGAGGGGATACGCAGTATTTT. The chain combines TRBV9 with TRBJ2-3, with a tentative D call TRBD2 (5 bases). This CDR3 comprises 14 residues. V was shortened by 1 base and J by 6 bases, with 12 bases between the two germline ends. Germline loops: CDR1 SGDLS, CDR2 YYNGEE.

V and J are TRBV5-1 and TRBJ2-5, with 7 bases fitting TRBD1. V dropped 2 bases and J dropped 5; count of bases not matched to a gene: 9. Germline V lookup: CDR1 SGHRS, CDR2 YFSETQ. The CDR3 has 15 amino acids. The chain's CDR3 is CASSFFQDRDETQYF. CDR3 bases: TGCGCCAGCAGCTTCTTCCAAGACAGGGATGAGACCCAGTACTTC.

The chain couples TRBV29-1 to TRBJ1-2; no clear D. The germline CDR1 and CDR2 sequences are SQVTM and ANQGSEA. The CDR3 contains 14 residues. V was clipped by 6 bases and J by 3 bases, with 17 bases between them. The CDR3 nucleotides read TGCAGCGTCTATCCAGGTTTGTCGGACTATGGCTACACCTTC. Amino acids: CSVYPGLSDYGYTF.

The CDR3 region has the DNA TGCGCCAGCAGCCAAGCAACGGGTGAGCAGTACTTC. It translates to CASSQATGEQYF. The rearrangement links TRBV4-3 to TRBJ2-7; D is unresolved. The germline gives CDR1 LGHNA, CDR2 YSLEER. The CDR3 extends over 12 amino acids. V was trimmed by 1 base and J by 7 bases, leaving 8 bases between them.